This TCR beta chain is drawn from a study of T cells in Graves' hyperthyroidism and ophthalmopathy. Study results and caveats: A 13 V-J signature model discriminated ophthalmopathy versus stable hyperthyroidism.

There were TCR beta CDR3 regions amplified from RNA transcripts. TCR CDR3 regions were first amplified by RT-PCR with HTBI primers. TCRdb called the multiplex PCR reads again in MiXCR, with one record for every CDR3 protein. The data hold roughly 500,000 distinct CDR3 sequences, with 15% to 20% observed a single time. PBMCs were derived from 9.5 to 10 ml fresh peripheral blood. Concerning this clonotype itself: Antigen specificity is unknown.

This CDR3 has 15 residues. Germline V gene data show CDR1 as KGHDR and CDR2 as SFDVKD. The V end lost 5 bases, the J end lost 12 bases, and 22 bases lay between the germline ends. Material for sequencing was blood. The receptor's source is a woman in her 30s with Graves' ophthalmopathy. J is TRBJ2-1 and V is TRBV24-1, with D possibly being TRBD2 (6 bases). CDR3 loop: CATSGSGTGLGGQFF. CDR3 DNA: TGTGCCACCAGTGGTTCCGGGACTGGACTTGGAGGGCAGTTCTTC.